These 21 T cell receptor beta chains were sequenced from one sample in a study of pediatric ulcerative colitis. Data came from immunoSEQ multiplex PCR; TCRdb stores just in-frame clones and leaves some out. The sample has about 14,000 clones, about 87% seen once; the top ten hold roughly 0.98%. Sample: blood. Receptors were obtained from a boy aged 5-17 years with moderate ulcerative colitis.

The rearrangement joins TRBV11-2 to TRBJ2-3; maybe TRBD2 (7 bases). Trimming took 4 bases from V and 3 from J, leaving 14 bases between them. Germline CDR1 SGHAT, CDR2 FQNNGV. CDR3 size: 15 residues. The CDR3 here is CASSSRGGLTDTQYF. As DNA, the CDR3 is TGTGCCAGCAGCTCGAGGGGGGGCTTGACAGATACGCAGTATTTT. The whole variable domain, filled in from reference TRBV11-2 and TRBJ2-3, reads EAGVAQSPRYKIIEKRQSVAFWCNPISGHATLYWYQQILGQGPKLLIQFQNNGVVDDSQLPKDRFSAERLKGVDSTLKIQPAKLEDSAVYLCASSSRGGLTDTQYFGPGTRLTVL.

V gene TRBV6-1 combines with J gene TRBJ2-3, with 7 bases identical to TRBD1. The CDR3 totals 13 residues. J lost 3 bases, V lost 11 bases, and 8 bases had no gene match. CDR1 and CDR2 from the germline V gene are MNHNS and SASEGT. The CDR3 protein is CAGGDRVTDTQYF. CDR3 DNA: TGTGCCGGAGGAGACAGGGTAACAGATACGCAGTATTTT.

A single count supports this clone. The chain has TRBV28 and TRBJ2-7; a possible D gene is TRBD1 (6 bases). The CDR3 extends over 16 amino acids. Germline CDR1 reads MDHEN; CDR2 reads SYDVKM. Trimming removed 2 bases at V and 1 base at J, with 15 bases between. The CDR3 region is CASSLPPDRTSYEQYF. The CDR3 DNA is TGTGCCAGCAGTTTACCGCCAGACAGGACGTCCTACGAGCAGTACTTC. Supplemented by reference TRBV28 and TRBJ2-7, the full variable domain reads DVKVTQSSRYLVKRTGEKVFLECVQDMDHENMFWYRQDPGLGLRLIYFSYDVKMKEKGDIPEGYSVSREKKERFSLILESASTNQTSMYLCASSLPPDRTSYEQYFGPGTRLTVT.

The V gene is TRBV7-6, the J gene TRBJ2-2, with 8 bases that match TRBD2. Germline loops: CDR1 SGHVS, CDR2 FNYEAQ. Unmatched junction bases numbered 13, after V lost 5 bases and J lost 5 bases. The CDR3 extends over 17 amino acids. Here the CDR3 DNA reads TGTGCCAGCAGCGCCCGGCCGGGACTAGGAGGAACCGGGGAGCTGTTTTTT. Protein product: CASSARPGLGGTGELFF.

The rearrangement links TRBV27 to TRBJ2-7; the D gene is possibly TRBD1 (6 bases). The CDR3 is 15 amino acids. Trimming took off 6 bases at V and 1 base at J, with 16 bases between the two ends. The germline gives CDR1 MNHEY, CDR2 SMNVEV (reference sequence). Here the CDR3 reads CASRKEGTTSYEQYF. The CDR3 coding sequence is TGTGCCAGCAGAAAGGAAGGGACAACGTCCTACGAGCAGTACTTC.

The chain couples TRBV5-6 to TRBJ2-7; D is perhaps TRBD2 (5 bases). Trimming left V 0 bases short and J 3 bases short, with 10 bases between. This CDR3 region has 14 residues. The germline CDR1 and CDR2 sequences are SGHDT and YYEEEE. The CDR3 region has the DNA TGTGCCAGCAGCTTGGTAGGGAGTTTCTACGAGCAGTACTTC. Its translation: CASSLVGSFYEQYF.

The chain carries TRBV14 and TRBJ1-1, with no clear D. From germline, CDR1 is SGHDN and CDR2 FVKESK. This CDR3 spans 14 amino acids. V was trimmed by 1 base and J by 1 base, leaving 7 bases between them. The CDR3 sequence is CASSQVYQNTEAFF. DNA of the CDR3: TGTGCCAGCAGCCAAGTGTATCAGAACACTGAAGCTTTCTTT. The variable domain in full, completed from reference TRBV14 and TRBJ1-1, reads EAGVTQFPSHSVIEKGQTVTLRCDPISGHDNLYWYRRVMGKEIKFLLHFVKESKQDESGMPNNRFLAERTGGTYSTLKVQPAELEDSGVYFCASSQVYQNTEAFFGQGTRLTVV.

This clone appeared once. The V call is TRBV30, the J call TRBJ1-1; D is unresolved. The CDR3 is 13 residues long. With 3 bases removed from V and 2 bases from J, the gap between germline ends came to 10 bases. From germline, CDR1 is GTSNPN and CDR2 SVGIG (reference sequence). The CDR3 spells CAWRSTTNTEAFF. CDR3 sequence (DNA): TGTGCCTGGAGATCTACAACAAACACTGAAGCTTTCTTT.

The chain couples TRBV28 to TRBJ1-3, with D maybe TRBD1 (6 bases). CDR1 is MDHEN, CDR2 SYDVKM, per germline. The CDR3 is 14 residues long. Trimming left V 8 bases short and J 0 bases short, with 11 bases between. The CDR3 spells CASLRDTSGNTIYF. CDR3 nucleotide sequence: TGTGCCAGCCTCCGGGACACCTCTGGAAACACCATATATTTT.

The rearrangement uses TRBV19 and TRBJ2-3, with D hard to call. Germline-derived CDR1 and CDR2 are LNHDA and SQIVND (reference sequence). Trimming took 5 bases from V and 3 from J, leaving 6 bases between them. This CDR3 has 12 amino acids. In DNA, the CDR3 is TGTGCCAGTAGTGGTCGGACAGATACGCAGTATTTT. This sequence encodes CASSGRTDTQYF.

The V and J genes are TRBV30 and TRBJ2-7, with 11 bases fitting TRBD2. This CDR3 has 17 amino acids. Per the germline V gene, CDR1 is GTSNPN and CDR2 is SVGIG (reference sequence). With 0 bases clipped from V and 2 bases from J, the junction kept 9 bases outside the gene matches. The CDR3 DNA is TGTGCCTGGAGTGTATTCCTAGCGGGAGGCCCCACCTACGAGCAGTACTTC. Translated, it gives CAWSVFLAGGPTYEQYF.

The table lists this clone with a count of one. The chain joins TRBV6-1 to TRBJ2-1; perhaps D is TRBD1 or TRBD2 (5 bases each). This CDR3 is built from 16 residues. Per germline, CDR1 MNHNS and CDR2 SASEGT. V lost 3 bases to trimming and J lost 5 bases, with 17 bases between them. The CDR3 region has the DNA TGTGCCAGCAGTGAGCCAGGGACCTTTCCTAACAATGAGCAGTTCTTC. Encoded protein: CASSEPGTFPNNEQFF.

The rearrangement links TRBV30 to TRBJ1-4; TRBD1 might be the D (6 bases). Germline V CDR1 and CDR2: GTSNPN, SVGIG (reference sequence). Trimming stripped 7 bases from V and 1 base from J, with 16 bases between. The CDR3 runs 15 residues. The CDR3 spells CALKGQQLTNEKLFF. The CDR3 region has the DNA TGTGCCTTAAAGGGACAACAATTAACTAATGAAAAACTGTTTTTT.

This rearrangement joins TRBV15 to TRBJ2-1; 7 bases align to TRBD1. The CDR3 has 12 residues. V trimming: 8 bases; J trimming: 6 bases; junction bases outside the gene matches: 4. CDR1 LNHNV and CDR2 YYDKDF come from the germline V gene (reference sequence). The CDR3 region has the DNA TGTGCCACCGGGGCAGGGGGCAATGAGCAGTTCTTC. This encodes CATGAGGNEQFF.

This clone was seen only once. The chain recombines TRBV13 with TRBJ2-3, with 9 nucleotides matching TRBD1. This CDR3 spans 16 amino acids. J was trimmed by 1 base and V by 1 base; bases with no gene match: 3. The V gene's germline CDR1 is PRHDT and CDR2 FYEKMQ (reference sequence). The CDR3 region has the DNA TGTGCCAGCAGCTTAGATTGGACAGGGGGCACAGATACGCAGTATTTT. Protein sequence: CASSLDWTGGTDTQYF.

This chain connects TRBV19 to TRBJ2-3; 8 positions agree with TRBD1. The CDR3 covers 15 residues. The germline V gene encodes CDR1 LNHDA and CDR2 SQIVND (reference sequence). V trimming: 5 bases; J trimming: 5 bases; junction bases outside the gene matches: 9. CDR3 bases: TGTGCCAGTAGTGACCCGGGACAGGTCAGAGATACGCAGTATTTT. It yields the protein CASSDPGQVRDTQYF.

This clone was observed once. The chain links TRBV25-1 to TRBJ1-2; unclear D gene. CDR1 MGHDK and CDR2 SYGVNS come from the germline V gene. The CDR3 contains 14 residues. Between the trimmed V and J ends, which lost 0 bases and 8 bases, there was a span of 13 bases. The CDR3 reads CASSEYSFRDGYTF. The CDR3, as DNA: TGTGCCAGCAGTGAATATTCCTTCAGAGACGGCTACACCTTC.

The DNA for the CDR3 is TGTGCCAGCAGGGGAGGAGGCGCGGCCCAAGAGACCCAGTACTTC. Translated: CASRGGGAAQETQYF. V usage is TRBV6-1 and J usage is TRBJ2-5; tentative D call: TRBD2 (6 bases). Trimming took off 6 bases at V and 1 base at J, with 15 bases between the two ends. CDR1 is MNHNS and CDR2 is SASEGT in the germline V gene. The CDR3 totals 15 residues.

The chain has TRBV28 and TRBJ2-7; 10 nucleotides line up with TRBD1. Trimming removed 6 bases from V and 2 bases from J; junction bases left unmatched: 1. The CDR3 length is 13 residues. Germline V lookup: CDR1 MDHEN, CDR2 SYDVKM. CDR3 sequence: CASRGQGTYEQYF. CDR3 DNA sequence: TGTGCCAGCAGGGGACAGGGGACCTACGAGCAGTACTTC. Full variable domain (remainder filled in from reference TRBV28 and TRBJ2-7): DVKVTQSSRYLVKRTGEKVFLECVQDMDHENMFWYRQDPGLGLRLIYFSYDVKMKEKGDIPEGYSVSREKKERFSLILESASTNQTSMYLCASRGQGTYEQYFGPGTRLTVT.

V gene TRBV7-2 combines with J gene TRBJ1-6, with D tentatively TRBD1 (6 bases). In germline, CDR1 is SGHTA, CDR2 FQGNSA. Trimming left V 1 base short and J 6 bases short, with 10 bases between. The CDR3 runs to 15 residues. The CDR3 nucleotides are TGTGCCAGCAGCTTAGTGAGGACAGCTAATTCACCCCTCCACTTT. Its protein product is CASSLVRTANSPLHF.

This clone was counted a single time. J is TRBJ2-3 and V is TRBV18; D is unresolved. Germline V gene sequence: CDR1 KGHSH, CDR2 LQKENI. Trimming removed 0 bases from V and 5 bases from J, with 9 bases in between. The CDR3 spans 14 residues. The CDR3 here is CASSPPTELDTQYF. CDR3 nucleotides: TGTGCCAGCTCACCACCGACGGAACTAGATACGCAGTATTTT.